This paragraph covers one T cell receptor (beta chain) sequence. This clonotype was seen more than once but under ten times. Its antigen remains undetermined. No base qualities exist here, and no much larger clone lies one base off it. This sample is drawn from a study of CD8 T cells in ankylosing spondylitis (dated by TCRdb to the late 2010s). Notes on the research overall: The study set out to find disease-linked TCR variants by profiling T cell receptor beta repertoires in ankylosing spondylitis patients and healthy donors. The whole study cohort included 95 to 130 healthy donors and 25 ankylosing spondylitis patients. Samples of peripheral blood were taken, and for ankylosing spondylitis patients, synovial fluid was collected as well.

Overall results and qualifications from the work: Blood from ankylosing spondylitis patients appeared to be characterized by a TCR beta motif composed of under 10 highly homologous amino acid variants. Some of the motif variants had been reported before in the synovial fluid and blood of reactive arthritis patients, a finding that suggests common disease-initiation mechanisms. Significant enrichment of the disease-linked clones was reported in matched synovial fluid samples from ankylosing spondylitis patients. In peripheral blood, the disease-linked clones were found at relatively low frequencies and had a CD8+ phenotype.

Sequences SGHRS (CDR1) and YFSETQ (CDR2) are obtained from the germline V gene. After removal of 5 bases from V and 3 bases from J, the junction retains 8 bases not matched to a gene. The CDR3 covers 14 residues, taking in both the cysteine and the phenylalanine. Only the CDR3 portion is preserved as DNA: 42 bases, with reading frame beginning at the first base. The reads were generated on an Illumina HiSeq 2500. TCR beta libraries were prepared by quantitative 5'-RACE with molecular barcodes. On the study's bioinformatics: A new computational method, built on a probabilistic model of VDJ rearrangement, was used to identify disease-linked TCR variants. Through fastp at Q25 and MiXCR, TCRdb rebuilt clones from the public reads, retaining in-frame beta chains. Rows with a matching CDR3 protein are joined into one entry that keeps the most common DNA and genes. In this record, the V and J calls reflect TCRdb's handling and not the investigators' own analysis. In all, the sample holds 200,000 to 250,000 distinct CDR3 sequences, and 6% to 8% of those were seen once. Jointly, the top ten make up over 12% of the sample.

Material for sequencing was blood, either unsorted or a sorted T cell fraction (not recorded which). The V and J segments used are TRBV5-1 and TRBJ2-7; TRBD1 fits 7 bases in the junction. This clonotype was obtained from a male donor with ankylosing spondylitis. The CDR3 loop reads CASRSSRTGYEQYF. The DNA sequence is given as TGCGCCAGCAGGTCCAGTCGGACAGGCTACGAGCAGTACTTC.